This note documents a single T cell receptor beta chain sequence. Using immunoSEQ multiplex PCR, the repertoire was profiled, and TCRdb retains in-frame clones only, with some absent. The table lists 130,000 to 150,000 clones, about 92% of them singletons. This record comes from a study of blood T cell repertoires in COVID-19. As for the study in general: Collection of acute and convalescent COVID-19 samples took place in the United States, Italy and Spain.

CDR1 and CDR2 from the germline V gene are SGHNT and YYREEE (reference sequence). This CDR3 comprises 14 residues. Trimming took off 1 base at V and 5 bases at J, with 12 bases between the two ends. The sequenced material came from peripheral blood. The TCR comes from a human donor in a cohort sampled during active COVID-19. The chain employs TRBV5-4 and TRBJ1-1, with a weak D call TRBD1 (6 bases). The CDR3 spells CASSLRAGVTEAFF. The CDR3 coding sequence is TGTGCCAGCAGCTTGAGGGCAGGGGTGACTGAAGCTTTCTTT.